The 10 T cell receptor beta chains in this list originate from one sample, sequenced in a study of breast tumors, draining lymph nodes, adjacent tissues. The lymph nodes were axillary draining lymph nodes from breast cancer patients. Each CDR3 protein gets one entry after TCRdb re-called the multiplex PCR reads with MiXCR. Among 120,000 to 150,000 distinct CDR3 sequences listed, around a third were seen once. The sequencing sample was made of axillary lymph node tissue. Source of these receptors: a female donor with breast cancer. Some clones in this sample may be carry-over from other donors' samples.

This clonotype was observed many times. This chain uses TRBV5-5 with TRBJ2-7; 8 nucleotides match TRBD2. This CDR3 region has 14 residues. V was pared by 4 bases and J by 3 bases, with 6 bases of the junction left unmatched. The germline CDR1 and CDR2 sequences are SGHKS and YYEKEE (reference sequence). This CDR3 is CASSPLSGGYEQYV. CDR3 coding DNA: TGTGCCAGCAGCCCGTTAAGCGGGGGCTACGAGCAGTACGTC.

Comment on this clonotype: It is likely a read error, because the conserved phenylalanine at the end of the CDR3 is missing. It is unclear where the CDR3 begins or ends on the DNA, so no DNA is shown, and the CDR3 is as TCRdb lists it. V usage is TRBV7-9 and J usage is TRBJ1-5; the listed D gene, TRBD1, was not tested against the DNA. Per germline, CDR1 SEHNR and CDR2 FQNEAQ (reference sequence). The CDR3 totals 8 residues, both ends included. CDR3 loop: CASSLGQG.

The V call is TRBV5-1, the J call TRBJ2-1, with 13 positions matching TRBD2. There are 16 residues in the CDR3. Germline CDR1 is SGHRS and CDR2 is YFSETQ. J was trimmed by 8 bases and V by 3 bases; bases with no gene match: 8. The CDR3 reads CASSYGLAGVDDEQFF. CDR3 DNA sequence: TGCGCCAGCAGCTACGGACTAGCGGGGGTCGACGATGAGCAGTTCTTC. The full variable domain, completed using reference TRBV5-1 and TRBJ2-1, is KAGVTQTPRYLIKTRGQQVTLSCSPISGHRSVSWYQQTPGQGLQFLFEYFSETQRNKGNFPGRFSGRQFSNSRSEMNVSTLELGDSALYLCASSYGLAGVDDEQFFGPGTRLTVL.

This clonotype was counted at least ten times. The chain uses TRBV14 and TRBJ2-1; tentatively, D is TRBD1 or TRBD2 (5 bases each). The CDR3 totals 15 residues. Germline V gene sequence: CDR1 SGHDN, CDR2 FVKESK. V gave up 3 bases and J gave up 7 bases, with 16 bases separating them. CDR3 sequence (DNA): TGTGCCAGCAGCCACTATCGGGACGGAAAAAATGAGCAGTTCTTC. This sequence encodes CASSHYRDGKNEQFF.

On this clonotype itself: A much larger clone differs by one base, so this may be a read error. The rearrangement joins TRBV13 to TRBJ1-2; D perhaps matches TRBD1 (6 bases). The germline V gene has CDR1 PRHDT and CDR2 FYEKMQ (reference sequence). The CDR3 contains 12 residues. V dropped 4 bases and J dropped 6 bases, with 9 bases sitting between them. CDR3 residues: CASSYPGDGYTF. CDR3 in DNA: TGTGCCAGCAGCTATCCAGGGGATGGCTACACCTTC.

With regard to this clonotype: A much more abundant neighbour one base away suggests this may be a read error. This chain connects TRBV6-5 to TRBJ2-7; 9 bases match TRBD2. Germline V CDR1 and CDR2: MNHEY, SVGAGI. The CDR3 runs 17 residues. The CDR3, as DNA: TGTGCCAGCAGTCACGCCAGCGGGGGGATGTACTCCTACGGGCAGTACTTC. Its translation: CASSHASGGMYSYGQYF.

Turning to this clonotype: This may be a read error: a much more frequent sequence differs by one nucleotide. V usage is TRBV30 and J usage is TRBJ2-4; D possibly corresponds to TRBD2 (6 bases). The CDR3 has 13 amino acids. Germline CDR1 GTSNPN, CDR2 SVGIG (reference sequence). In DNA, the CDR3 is TGTGCCTGTTTCGGGACTGACAAAAACTTTCAGTACTTC. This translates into CACFGTDKNFQYF.

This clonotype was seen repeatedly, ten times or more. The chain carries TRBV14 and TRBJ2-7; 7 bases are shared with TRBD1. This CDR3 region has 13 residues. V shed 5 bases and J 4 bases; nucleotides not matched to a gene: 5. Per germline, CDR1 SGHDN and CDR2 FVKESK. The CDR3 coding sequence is TGTGCCAGCAGCTACGGGACAGCGTACGAGCAGTACTTC. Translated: CASSYGTAYEQYF. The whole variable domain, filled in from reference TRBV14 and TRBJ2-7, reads EAGVTQFPSHSVIEKGQTVTLRCDPISGHDNLYWYRRVMGKEIKFLLHFVKESKQDESGMPNNRFLAERTGGTYSTLKVQPAELEDSGVYFCASSYGTAYEQYFGPGTRLTVT.

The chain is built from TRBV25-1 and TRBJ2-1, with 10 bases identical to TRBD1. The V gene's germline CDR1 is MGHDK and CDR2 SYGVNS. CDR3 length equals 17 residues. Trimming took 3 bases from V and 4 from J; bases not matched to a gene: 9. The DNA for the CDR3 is TGTGCCAGCAGTGACCTGGGACAGGGGCGATCTTACAATGAGCAGTTCTTC. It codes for CASSDLGQGRSYNEQFF.

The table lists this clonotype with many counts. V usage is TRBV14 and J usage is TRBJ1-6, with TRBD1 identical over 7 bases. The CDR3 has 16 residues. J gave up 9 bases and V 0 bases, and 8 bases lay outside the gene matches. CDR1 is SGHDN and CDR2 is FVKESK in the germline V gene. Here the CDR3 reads CASSQERGLYGSPLHF. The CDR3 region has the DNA TGTGCCAGCAGCCAAGAGAGGGGGCTCTATGGTTCACCCCTCCACTTT.